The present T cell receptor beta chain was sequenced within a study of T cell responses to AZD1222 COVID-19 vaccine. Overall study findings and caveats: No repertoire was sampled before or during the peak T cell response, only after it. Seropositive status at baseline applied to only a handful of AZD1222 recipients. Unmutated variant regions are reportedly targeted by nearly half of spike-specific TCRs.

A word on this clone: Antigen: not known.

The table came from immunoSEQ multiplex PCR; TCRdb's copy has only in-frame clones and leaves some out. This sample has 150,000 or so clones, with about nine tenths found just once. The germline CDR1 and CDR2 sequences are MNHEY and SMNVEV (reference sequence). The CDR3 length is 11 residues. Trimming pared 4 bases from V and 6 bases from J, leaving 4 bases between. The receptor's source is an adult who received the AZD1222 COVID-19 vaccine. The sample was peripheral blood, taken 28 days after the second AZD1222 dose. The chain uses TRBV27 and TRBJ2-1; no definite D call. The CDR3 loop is CASSYRNEQFF. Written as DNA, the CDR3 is TGTGCCAGCAGTTACCGCAATGAGCAGTTCTTC.